The 27 T cell receptor beta chains presented below share a single source sample, sequenced in a study of post-analysis software for immune sequencing data. TCR beta cDNA libraries had unique molecular identifiers. TCRdb analysed the PCR reads with MiXCR anew, one entry per CDR3 protein. The table records approximately 730,000 distinct CDR3 sequences, around 46% of them present only once. General study results and limits: Controls showed lower frequencies than patients for a handful of TRBV segments, and TRBV5-6, TRBV5-1 and TRBV20-1 were among these.

Their cognate antigens are unknown. Sequencing was done on a sample of blood. The receptors were gathered from a girl under 18 with multiple sclerosis.

A few counts support this clonotype. The rearrangement links TRBV6-5 to TRBJ2-1; D might be TRBD2 (6 bases). V lost 1 base and J 3 bases, leaving 10 bases between the germline ends. The length of the CDR3 is 15 residues. Germline CDR1 is MNHEY and CDR2 is SVGAGI. This CDR3 is CASSYFSGDYNEQFF. CDR3 DNA: TGTGCCAGCAGTTACTTTAGCGGAGACTACAATGAGCAGTTCTTC.

This chain connects TRBV27 to TRBJ2-7; D may be TRBD2 (6 bases). This CDR3 is 14 amino acids long. Germline CDR1 is MNHEY and CDR2 is SMNVEV (reference sequence). Trimming took off 7 bases at V and 2 bases at J, with 15 bases between the two ends. CDR3 sequence: CASTPGLPPYEQYF. The CDR3 DNA sequence: TGTGCCAGCACCCCGGGACTTCCTCCCTACGAGCAGTACTTC.

The rearrangement joins TRBV20-1 to TRBJ2-7; 7 nucleotides line up with TRBD2. CDR3 length: 13 residues. Germline values: CDR1 DFQATT, CDR2 SNEGSKA (reference sequence). V was clipped by 5 bases and J by 3 bases; unmatched bases: 7. CDR3: CSASPGTIYEQYF. CDR3 DNA: TGCAGTGCTTCTCCGGGGACTATCTACGAGCAGTACTTC.

This clonotype was observed a handful of times. This chain joins TRBV11-2 and TRBJ2-1, with TRBD2 identical over 12 bases. V shed 5 bases and J 3 bases; nucleotides not matched to a gene: 5. The CDR3 loop spans 16 amino acids. Germline V gene sequence: CDR1 SGHAT, CDR2 FQNNGV. The DNA for the CDR3 is TGTGCCAGCAGCGAGAGGACTAGCGGGAACTACAATGAGCAGTTCTTC. Protein product: CASSERTSGNYNEQFF.

The chain is built from TRBV4-2 and TRBJ2-7; the match to TRBD2 covers 11 bases. The better agreement between TRBJ2-5 and the DNA end casts doubt on the J call. The CDR3 sequence is 16 residues long. The germline V gene encodes CDR1 LGHNA and CDR2 YNFKEQ. For the CDR3, the DNA is TGTGCCAGCAGCCAAGATACTAGCGGGAGAGGAGAGACCCAGTACTTC. Translated, it gives CASSQDTSGRGETQYF.

The sample holds a few counts of this clonotype. The chain couples TRBV29-1 to TRBJ2-1; D is possibly TRBD1 (5 bases). The CDR3 length is 15 residues. Germline CDR1 is SQVTM and CDR2 is ANQGSEA. Trimming removed 4 bases from V and 4 bases from J, with 17 bases in between. The CDR3 bases are TGCAGCGTTGTTGGGGCTTCTGATAGGTACAATGAGCAGTTCTTC. Encoded protein: CSVVGASDRYNEQFF.

This clonotype has more than one count but fewer than ten. The rearrangement joins TRBV11-2 to TRBJ2-4; TRBD2 matches 10 bases. The end of the DNA is better explained by TRBJ2-7, so the J call may be wrong. Per germline, CDR1 SGHAT and CDR2 FQNNGV. The CDR3 consists of 14 residues. The CDR3 spells CASSLRPSGSEQYF. The CDR3 DNA reads as TGTGCCAGCAGCTTACGGCCTAGCGGGAGCGAGCAGTACTTC.

This chain connects TRBV12-3 or TRBV12-4 to TRBJ1-2; 12 bases agree with TRBD1. This CDR3 has 17 residues. The trim removed 8 bases at V and 6 bases at J, leaving 16 bases unmatched. CDR3: CASRLSAGTGGGHGYTF. CDR3 sequence (DNA): TGTGCCAGCCGTCTTAGTGCCGGGACAGGGGGCGGTCATGGCTACACCTTC.

The chain employs TRBV20-1 and TRBJ2-7; D may match TRBD1 or TRBD2 (5 bases each). Trimming shortened V by 0 bases and J by 1 base, and 13 bases separated the two germline ends. This CDR3 is 15 amino acids long. Looked up from germline, CDR1 is DFQATT and CDR2 is SNEGSKA (reference sequence). The CDR3 reads CSARDRGVPSYEQYF. The CDR3 bases are TGCAGTGCTAGAGATAGAGGGGTCCCGTCCTACGAGCAGTACTTC.

This clonotype was seen a handful of times. This chain joins TRBV11-2 and TRBJ2-3; 11 bases align to TRBD2. V dropped 2 bases and J dropped 2; count of bases not matched to a gene: 9. Germline lookup yields CDR1 SGHAT and CDR2 FQNNGV. CDR3 length equals 18 residues. The CDR3 region is CASSLLPVAGGITDTQYF. In DNA, the CDR3 is TGTGCCAGCAGCTTACTCCCCGTAGCGGGAGGGATCACAGATACGCAGTATTTT. The full variable domain, in which reference TRBV11-2 and TRBJ2-3 provide the parts outside the CDR3, is EAGVAQSPRYKIIEKRQSVAFWCNPISGHATLYWYQQILGQGPKLLIQFQNNGVVDDSQLPKDRFSAERLKGVDSTLKIQPAKLEDSAVYLCASSLLPVAGGITDTQYFGPGTRLTVL.

The V call is TRBV2, the J call TRBJ2-1; D possibly uses TRBD1 or TRBD2 (5 bases each). Trimming cost V 8 bases and J 6 bases, with 8 bases left between them. This CDR3 comprises 11 residues. Germline values: CDR1 SNHLY, CDR2 FYNNEI. This CDR3 is CASYGGNEQFF. In DNA, the CDR3 is TGTGCCAGCTATGGGGGCAATGAGCAGTTCTTC.

The rearrangement uses TRBV9 and TRBJ2-3; no clear D gene. V was trimmed by 0 bases and J by 2 bases, leaving 7 bases between them. The germline V gene has CDR1 SGDLS and CDR2 YYNGEE. This CDR3 has 14 amino acids. The DNA for the CDR3 is TGTGCCAGCAGCGTAGGGGCGGACACAGATACGCAGTATTTT. Protein product: CASSVGADTDTQYF.

Only a few counts were recorded for this clonotype. CDR3 sequence: CSFGQGRMETQYF. In nucleotides, the CDR3 is TGCAGCTTTGGACAGGGTAGGATGGAGACCCAGTACTTC. The genes are TRBV29-1 and TRBJ2-5; 8 positions match TRBD1. CDR3 size: 13 residues. The ends lost 8 bases at V and 5 bases at J; junction bases unmatched: 10. Germline assignment: CDR1 SQVTM and CDR2 ANQGSEA.

This clonotype was observed at least ten times. The chain combines TRBV10-3 with TRBJ2-5; 10 bases align to TRBD2. Germline V gene data show CDR1 as ENHRY and CDR2 as SYGVKD. Trimming at V came to 4 bases and at J to 0 bases, leaving 2 bases not matched to a gene. This CDR3 contains 15 residues. The CDR3 protein is CAISAGTSDQETQYF. The DNA of the CDR3 is TGTGCCATCAGTGCTGGGACTAGCGACCAAGAGACCCAGTACTTC.

Worth noting for this clonotype: This may stem from a read error, because a much larger clone lies one nucleotide away. This sequence joins TRBV7-2 and TRBJ2-5; tentative D call: TRBD2 (5 bases). V was trimmed by 3 bases and J by 1 base, leaving 15 bases between them. The CDR3 runs to 16 residues. Looked up from germline, CDR1 is SGHTA and CDR2 is FQGNSA. Here the CDR3 reads CASSFGRAEIQETQYF. As DNA, the CDR3 is TGTGCCAGCAGCTTTGGACGAGCGGAAATCCAAGAGACCCAGTACTTC.

Here the CDR3 reads CASSFGWEGKNEQFF. The CDR3 DNA reads as TGTGCCAGCAGCTTCGGGTGGGAGGGCAAGAATGAGCAGTTCTTC. The chain uses TRBV7-3 and TRBJ2-1, with 7 bases aligning to TRBD2. With V trimmed by 3 bases and J by 7 bases, 9 bases remained unmatched. Germline values: CDR1 SGHTA, CDR2 FQGTGA. The CDR3 has 15 residues.

The J gene is TRBJ2-1, the V gene TRBV4-2; tentatively, D is TRBD1 or TRBD2 (5 bases each). The CDR3 consists of 15 residues. Germline V CDR1 and CDR2: LGHNA, YNFKEQ. Trimming stripped 5 bases from V and 4 bases from J, with 15 bases between. CDR3 region: CASSDNSGGYNEQFF. As DNA, the CDR3 is TGTGCCAGCAGCGACAACAGTGGGGGATACAATGAGCAGTTCTTC.

The chain recombines TRBV12-3 or TRBV12-4 with TRBJ2-7; 7 nucleotides agree with TRBD2. This CDR3 has 14 amino acids. The junction had 5 bases not matched to a gene; V was cut back by 3 bases and J by 3 bases. DNA of the CDR3: TGTGCCAGCAGTTTGGCGCTAGCGGTCTACGAGCAGTACTTC. Amino acids: CASSLALAVYEQYF.

This clonotype showed up just a few times. The chain employs TRBV6-5 and TRBJ1-1; D uncertain. CDR3 size: 14 residues. The germline CDR1 and CDR2 sequences are MNHEY and SVGAGI. The V gene lost 2 bases and the J gene lost 4 bases, with 11 bases spanning the gap. CDR3: CASSYIFGSTEAFF. CDR3 nucleotides: TGTGCCAGCAGTTACATCTTCGGGTCCACTGAAGCTTTCTTT.

The chain is built from TRBV12-3 or TRBV12-4 and TRBJ2-3; 11 positions match TRBD2. The V and J ends lost 2 bases and 3 bases, in that order; junction bases with no gene match: 7. CDR3 length: 17 amino acids. CDR3 protein: CASSLWTSGSRTDTQYF. The CDR3 nucleotides are TGTGCCAGCAGTTTATGGACTAGCGGGTCTAGAACAGATACGCAGTATTTT.

V is TRBV27 and J is TRBJ2-7; D may be TRBD1 or TRBD2 (5 bases each). In germline, CDR1 is MNHEY, CDR2 SMNVEV (reference sequence). The ends were cut back, 6 bases at V and 6 bases at J, with 18 bases in the middle. This CDR3 contains 14 residues. CDR3 DNA sequence: TGTGCCAGCAGCCTGGCGGGTAGGGGATGCGAGCAGTACTTC. Its protein is CASSLAGRGCEQYF.

The rearrangement links TRBV6-6 to TRBJ2-5; TRBD1 agrees at 7 bases. In germline, CDR1 is MNHNY, CDR2 SVGAGI (reference sequence). The ends lost 0 bases at V and 3 bases at J; junction bases unmatched: 10. This CDR3 region has 17 residues. DNA of the CDR3: TGTGCCAGCAGTTACTCTTGGCAGGGGGTCGCTGAAGAGACCCAGTACTTC. Protein product: CASSYSWQGVAEETQYF.

The rearrangement joins TRBV7-9 to TRBJ2-1; D unclear. V lost 3 bases to trimming and J lost 7 bases, with 16 bases between them. The CDR3 is 15 amino acids. Germline-derived CDR1 and CDR2 are SEHNR and FQNEAQ (reference sequence). The CDR3 protein is CASSFGLTGLNEQFF. The CDR3 DNA reads TGTGCCAGCAGCTTCGGCCTTACCGGCCTGAATGAGCAGTTCTTC.

The chain employs TRBV6-2 or TRBV6-3 and TRBJ1-2, with a possible D match to TRBD1 (5 bases). The CDR3 contains 14 residues. The germline V and J ends were trimmed by 2 bases and 8 bases, with 15 bases remaining between them. Per the germline V gene, CDR1 is MNHEY and CDR2 is SVGEGT. The CDR3 loop is CASSYGGQGRGYTF. The CDR3 DNA reads as TGTGCCAGCAGTTACGGAGGGCAGGGTCGAGGCTACACCTTC.

The CDR3 loop is CSVYHNEQFF. CDR3 DNA: TGCAGCGTTTACCACAATGAGCAGTTCTTC. The V call is TRBV29-1, the J call TRBJ2-1, with D unclear. The V gene's germline CDR1 is SQVTM and CDR2 ANQGSEA. The length of the CDR3 is 10 residues. The V end lost 5 bases, the J end lost 5 bases, and 4 bases lay between the germline ends.

This clonotype was seen a few times. The V and J genes are TRBV2 and TRBJ2-7, with 14 bases that match TRBD2. The CDR3 loop spans 14 amino acids. Germline trimming cut 7 bases from V and 5 bases from J; bases unmatched to any gene: 4. CDR1 is SNHLY and CDR2 is FYNNEI in the germline V gene. DNA of the CDR3: TGTGCCAGCAAACGACTAGCGGGAGGGCACGAGCAGTACTTC. As protein: CASKRLAGGHEQYF.

The chain is built from TRBV29-1 and TRBJ2-7; D might be TRBD1 (5 bases). Germline values: CDR1 SQVTM, CDR2 ANQGSEA. Trimming stripped 0 bases from V and 5 bases from J, with 14 bases between. This CDR3 contains 14 residues. CDR3 loop: CSVEEFGADDEQYF. CDR3 DNA sequence: TGCAGCGTTGAAGAGTTTGGGGCCGACGACGAGCAGTACTTC.